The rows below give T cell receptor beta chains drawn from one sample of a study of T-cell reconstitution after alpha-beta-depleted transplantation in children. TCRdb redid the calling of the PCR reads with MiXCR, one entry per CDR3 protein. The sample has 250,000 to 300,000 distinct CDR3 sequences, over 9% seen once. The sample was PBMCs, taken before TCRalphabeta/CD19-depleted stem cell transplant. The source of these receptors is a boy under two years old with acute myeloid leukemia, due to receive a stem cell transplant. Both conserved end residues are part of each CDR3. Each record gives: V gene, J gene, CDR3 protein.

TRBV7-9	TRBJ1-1	CASSLLIRNTEAFF
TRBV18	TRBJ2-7	CASSRSTPSSYEQYF
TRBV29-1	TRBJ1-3	CSVGKDSGNTIYF
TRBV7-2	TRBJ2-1	CASSLALANNEQFF
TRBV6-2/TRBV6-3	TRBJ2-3	CASSYSIEGSTDTQYF
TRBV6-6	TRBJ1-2	CASRQTGGGGYTF
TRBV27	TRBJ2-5	CASSLGTRGQTQYF
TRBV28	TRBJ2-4	CASSFSGGWVKNIQYF
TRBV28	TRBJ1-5	CASSHQPPQHF
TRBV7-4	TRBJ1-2	CASSHGVWSVNYGYTF
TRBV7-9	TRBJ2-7	CASSLDRGISYEQYF
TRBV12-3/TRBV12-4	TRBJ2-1	CASGIWDRGENEQFF
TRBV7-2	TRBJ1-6	CASSLGTGGGSPLHF
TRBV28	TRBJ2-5	CASSFAGGSETQYF
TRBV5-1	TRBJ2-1	CASSLELGWNNEQFF
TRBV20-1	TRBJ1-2	CSARERMEGNYGYTF
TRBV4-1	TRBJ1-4	CASSLDRNSNEKLFF
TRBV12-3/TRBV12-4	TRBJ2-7	CASSFRTSGRVTYYEQYF
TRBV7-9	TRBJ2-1	CASSRDSNEQFF
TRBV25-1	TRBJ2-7	CASSEPPGTGGLVEQYF
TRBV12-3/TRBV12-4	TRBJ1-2	CASSDPGTGKGYTF
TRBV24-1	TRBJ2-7	CATSDSGSSYEQYF